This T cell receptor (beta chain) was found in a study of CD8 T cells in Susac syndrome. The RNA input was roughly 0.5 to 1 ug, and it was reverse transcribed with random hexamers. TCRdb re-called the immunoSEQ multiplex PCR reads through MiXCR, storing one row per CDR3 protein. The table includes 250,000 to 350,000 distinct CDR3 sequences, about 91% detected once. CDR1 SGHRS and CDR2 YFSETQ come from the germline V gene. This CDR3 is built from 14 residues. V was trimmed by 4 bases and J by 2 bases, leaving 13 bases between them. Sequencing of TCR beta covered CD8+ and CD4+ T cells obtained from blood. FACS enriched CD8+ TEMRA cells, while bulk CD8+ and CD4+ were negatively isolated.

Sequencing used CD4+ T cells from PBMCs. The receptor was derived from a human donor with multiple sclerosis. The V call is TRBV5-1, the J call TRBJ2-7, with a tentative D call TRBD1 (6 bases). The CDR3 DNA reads TGCGCCAGCAGCCCAATAGGACAGCCCTACGAGCAGTACTTC. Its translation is CASSPIGQPYEQYF.